This T cell receptor beta chain was retrieved from a study of blood T cell repertoires in COVID-19. Study at large: Acute and convalescent COVID-19 samples came from the United States, Italy and Spain. T cells, B-cell-depleted T cells, or PBMCs provided the cDNA or gDNA that served as material.

The CDR3 length is 19 residues. J was trimmed by 1 base and V by 0 bases; bases with no gene match: 13. Germline assignment: CDR1 SGDLS and CDR2 YYNGEE. Per the original methods: Researchers report that nucleated cell counts were estimated from reference gene primer amplification. TCRdb's table, derived via immunoSEQ multiplex PCR, lists solely in-frame clones and lacks some. Clonal size and the V and J genes are those of that table, whereas D and trimming came from the DNA. The data contain 190,000 or so clones, 86% of them singletons. This receptor was identified in a woman in her 70s with acute or convalescent COVID-19. The sequenced material came from peripheral blood. The chain is built from TRBV9 and TRBJ2-3, with TRBD2 identical over 8 bases. The CDR3 here is CASSVVPSGGLHGTDTQYF. For the CDR3, the DNA is TGTGCCAGCAGCGTAGTCCCCAGCGGGGGCCTTCATGGCACAGATACGCAGTATTTT.